This record covers a single TCR beta chain. Its antigen is unidentified. Germline V gene data show CDR1 as SQVTM and CDR2 as ANQGSEA. The V gene lost 0 bases and the J gene lost 7 bases, with 15 bases spanning the gap. The CDR3 spans 14 residues. The data are from a study of T cell responses to AZD1222 COVID-19 vaccine. Libraries were prepared by immunoSEQ multiplex PCR; TCRdb keeps only in-frame clonotypes and omits some of them. The sample lists roughly 200,000 clones, about 89% occurring once. Analysis merged second doses at about 4 or about 12 weeks. Notes on the study in general: Every sample of the repertoires postdated the peak T cell response. Only a handful of AZD1222 recipients, roughly 6 in all, had baseline seropositivity.

The source was peripheral blood, collected 28 days after the second AZD1222 dose. The sequence was obtained from an adult who received the AZD1222 COVID-19 vaccine. The chain employs TRBV29-1 and TRBJ1-2, with D uncertain. CDR3 DNA sequence: TGCAGCGTTGAAGATCCGAAGAAGGTGGGTGGCTACACCTTC. Translating gives CSVEDPKKVGGYTF. Variable domain in full (rest from reference TRBV29-1 and TRBJ1-2): SAVISQKPSRDICQRGTSLTIQCQVDSQVTMMFWYRQQPGQSLTLIATANQGSEATYESGFVIDKFPISRPNLTFSTLTVSNMSPEDSSIYLCSVEDPKKVGGYTFGSGTRLTVV.